These 6 T cell receptor beta chains were all obtained from the same sample, sequenced in a study of CD8+ T cells in alopecia areata. Isolated RNA was reverse transcribed into cDNA used as the sequencing template. The method was immunoSEQ multiplex PCR; TCRdb's version includes in-frame clones alone and lacks a portion of them. The table lists approximately 120,000 clones, over 60% of them singletons, with around 6% in the top ten. Treatment noted: oral pan-JAK inhibitor, 5-10 mg twice daily. Sequences were derived from CD4+ T cells sorted from blood, sampled at week 4, from a patient treated with tofacitinib. Every receptor here comes from a human donor with alopecia areata.

This clone is a singleton in its sample. The chain links TRBV5-1 to TRBJ1-2; D might be TRBD1 (6 bases). V was trimmed by 3 bases and J by 2 bases, leaving 11 bases between them. The CDR3 extends over 14 amino acids. CDR1 is SGHRS and CDR2 is YFSETQ in the germline V gene. The DNA of the CDR3 is TGCGCCAGCAGCTCCGGGGGCGGCAACTATGGCTACACCTTC. This sequence encodes CASSSGGGNYGYTF.

CDR3 sequence (DNA): TGTGCCAGCAGTGGACGTAACTATGGCTACACCTTC. Translation: CASSGRNYGYTF. This chain connects TRBV2 to TRBJ1-2; unclear D gene. The V gene's germline CDR1 is SNHLY and CDR2 FYNNEI. This CDR3 is 12 amino acids long. Trimming left V 4 bases short and J 1 base short, with 4 bases between. The full variable domain, with the rest looked up from reference TRBV2 and TRBJ1-2, is EPEVTQTPSHQVTQMGQEVILRCVPISNHLYFYWYRQILGQKVEFLVSFYNNEISEKSEIFDDQFSVERPDGSNFTLKIRSTKLEDSAMYFCASSGRNYGYTFGSGTRLTVV.

This chain links TRBV9 with TRBJ1-5; the match to TRBD1 covers 8 bases. The CDR3 sequence is 13 residues long. Germline V lookup: CDR1 SGDLS, CDR2 YYNGEE. Losses at the gene ends were 7 bases for V and 5 bases for J; bases not matched to a gene: 5. Here the CDR3 DNA reads TGTGCCAGCTCCAGGGGGCAGGATCAGCCCCAGCATTTT. Its translation: CASSRGQDQPQHF.

The CDR3 nucleotides read TGTGCCAGCTCACCCGACGCCAATCAGCCCCAGCATTTT. It translates to CASSPDANQPQHF. V usage is TRBV18 and J usage is TRBJ1-5; D not certain. Trimming pared 3 bases from V and 3 bases from J, leaving 6 bases between. Germline V gene data show CDR1 as KGHSH and CDR2 as LQKENI. The CDR3 sequence is 13 residues long.

V is TRBV27 and J is TRBJ1-2; 7 bases line up with TRBD1. Germline V gene data show CDR1 as MNHEY and CDR2 as SMNVEV (reference sequence). The CDR3 totals 14 residues. Trimming cost V 3 bases and J 5 bases; bases outside gene matches: 6. CDR3 sequence reads: CASSFLQGNYGYTF. The CDR3, as DNA: TGTGCCAGCAGTTTCTTACAGGGGAATTATGGCTACACCTTC.

In its sample, this clone was seen once. The V call is TRBV29-1, the J call TRBJ1-4; TRBD1 aligns across 9 bases. CDR3 length: 12 amino acids. Germline trimming cut 4 bases from V and 6 bases from J; bases unmatched to any gene: 0. Germline CDR1 reads SQVTM; CDR2 reads ANQGSEA. CDR3 region: CSVGQGDEKLFF. DNA of the CDR3: TGCAGCGTTGGACAGGGGGATGAAAAACTGTTTTTT.